A selection of T cell receptor beta chains follows, all from one sample in a study of blood T cell repertoires in COVID-19. TCRdb's table, derived via immunoSEQ multiplex PCR, lists solely in-frame clones and lacks some. The table lists about 82,000 clones, about four fifths of them singletons. Sequenced: peripheral blood. These receptors were taken from a woman aged 60-70 years with acute or convalescent COVID-19. The CDR3 runs from the conserved cysteine through the conserved F or W. A D gene is named only where the DNA matches it firmly. Not all rows give a size; the values are once, few, many and, for expanded clones, a class.

cdr3_length j_call clone_size d_call v_call cdr3_aa cdr3_nt
15 TRBJ2-3 few TRBD2 TRBV27 CASTLSGVSTDTQYF TGTGCCAGCACCCTCAGCGGGGTTAGCACAGATACGCAGTATTTT
16 TRBJ2-2 NA TRBD2 TRBV7-8 CASSALLAGAIGELFF TGTGCCAGCAGCGCCCTACTAGCGGGAGCTATCGGGGAGCTGTTTTTT
15 TRBJ1-3 NA TRBD1 TRBV5-1 CASSPQTGAGNTIYF TGCGCCAGCAGCCCCCAGACAGGGGCTGGAAACACCATATATTTT
13 TRBJ2-7 NA NA TRBV25-1 CASSQVSSYEQYF TGTGCCAGCAGTCAGGTTAGCTCCTACGAGCAGTACTTC
12 TRBJ1-1 NA NA TRBV28 CASSLQEGEAFF TGTGCCAGCAGTTTACAGGAGGGTGAAGCTTTCTTT
15 TRBJ1-3 once NA TRBV7-2 CASSPGVGPGNTIYF TGTGCCAGCAGCCCAGGGGTGGGGCCCGGAAACACCATATATTTT
14 TRBJ2-2 NA NA TRBV5-6 CASSLGLHTGELFF TGTGCCAGCAGCCTGGGGCTGCACACCGGGGAGCTGTTTTTT
14 TRBJ2-7 NA NA TRBV12-5 CASCEQTEVDEQYF TGTGCTAGTTGCGAACAGACCGAAGTTGACGAGCAGTACTTC
11 TRBJ2-1 NA NA TRBV12-3/TRBV12-4 CASSYRGEQFF TGTGCCAGCAGTTACCGCGGTGAGCAGTTCTTC
14 TRBJ2-5 NA NA TRBV11-2 CASSTQQAGETQYF TGTGCCAGCAGCACACAGCAGGCGGGAGAGACCCAGTACTTC
13 TRBJ2-7 NA NA TRBV10-2 CASSESAGAEQYF TGCGCCAGCAGTGAGTCTGCAGGGGCCGAGCAGTACTTC
14 TRBJ2-1 once NA TRBV9 CASSGSGKVDEQFF TGTGCCAGCAGCGGCTCAGGGAAGGTAGATGAGCAGTTCTTC
16 TRBJ2-4 NA NA TRBV2 CASSRRDRLAKNIQYF TGTGCCAGCAGTAGGAGGGACAGATTAGCCAAAAACATTCAGTACTTC
14 TRBJ2-7 NA TRBD1 TRBV24-1 CATKPGQGLGEQYF TGTGCCACCAAACCGGGACAGGGTCTAGGTGAGCAGTACTTC
14 TRBJ1-1 NA NA TRBV7-3 CASSLGHSNTEAFF TGTGCCAGCAGCTTGGGACATTCGAACACTGAAGCTTTCTTT
14 TRBJ1-4 once TRBD1 TRBV7-2 CASSYLGTGEKLFF TGTGCCAGCAGCTACCTTGGGACAGGGGAGAAACTGTTTTTT
11 TRBJ2-7 NA NA TRBV18 CASSPLDEQYF TGTGCCAGCTCACCCCTTGACGAGCAGTACTTC
15 TRBJ1-2 NA TRBD1 TRBV7-6 CASSLGGQGGYGYTF TGTGCCAGCAGCTTAGGAGGACAGGGTGGCTATGGCTACACCTTC
11 TRBJ2-7 NA NA TRBV7-8 CASSPGNPQYF TGTGCCAGCAGCCCCGGGAATCCTCAGTACTTC
16 TRBJ2-7 NA NA TRBV19 CASSLTGISPSYEQYF TGTGCCAGTAGCCTGACAGGCATATCCCCCTCCTACGAGCAGTACTTC
13 TRBJ2-1 NA NA TRBV10-3 CATYSGEYNEQFF TGTGCCACCTATAGCGGCGAGTACAATGAGCAGTTCTTC
16 TRBJ1-6 NA NA TRBV28 CASSFPGPGGKSPLHF TGTGCCAGCAGTTTCCCCGGGCCGGGGGGAAAGTCACCCCTCCACTTT
14 TRBJ1-2 NA TRBD1 TRBV6-1 CASSEGWTGGGYTF TGTGCCAGCAGTGAAGGTTGGACAGGGGGAGGCTACACCTTC
14 TRBJ2-5 NA NA TRBV11-3 CASSLVPGLGTQYF TGTGCCAGCAGCTTAGTCCCAGGTTTAGGGACCCAGTACTTC
12 TRBJ2-7 NA NA TRBV10-1 CASSPTDYEQYF TGCGCCAGCAGTCCCACAGACTACGAGCAGTACTTC
15 TRBJ1-6 once TRBD1 TRBV16 CASSQLDREASPLHF TGTGCCAGCAGCCAATTGGACAGGGAGGCTTCACCCCTCCACTTT
15 TRBJ2-7 NA TRBD2 TRBV6-5 CASSKPSGRAHEQYF TGTGCCAGCAGCAAACCTAGCGGGAGGGCTCACGAGCAGTACTTC
14 TRBJ1-6 NA NA TRBV9 CASRAEGGNSPLHF TGTGCCAGCAGAGCAGAGGGTGGAAATTCACCCCTCCACTTT
14 TRBJ2-7 NA TRBD1 TRBV18 CASSPDREVYEQYF TGTGCCAGCTCACCGGACAGGGAGGTCTACGAGCAGTACTTC
13 TRBJ2-7 NA NA TRBV5-1 CASSLGQSYEQYF TGCGCCAGCAGCTTGGGTCAATCCTACGAGCAGTACTTC
16 TRBJ1-5 NA TRBD1 TRBV25-1 CASSEWAIGGGQPQHF TGTGCCAGCAGTGAATGGGCGATAGGGGGCGGTCAGCCCCAGCATTTT
15 TRBJ2-1 NA TRBD2 TRBV7-9 CASSLSGMYYNEQFF TGTGCCAGCAGCTTAAGCGGGATGTACTACAATGAGCAGTTCTTC
15 TRBJ1-1 NA NA TRBV6-5 CASRPSTGPNTEAFF TGTGCCAGCAGACCCTCTACAGGGCCGAACACTGAAGCTTTCTTT
14 TRBJ1-4 NA NA TRBV5-1 CASSPRMRGEKLFF TGCGCCAGCAGCCCTAGGATGAGAGGGGAAAAACTGTTTTTT
15 TRBJ1-4 NA TRBD1 TRBV30 CAWRASGTGDEKLFF TGTGCCTGGAGGGCCTCCGGGACAGGGGATGAAAAACTGTTTTTT
20 TRBJ2-1 NA TRBD2 TRBV30 CAWTRTVGASGRAIYNEQFF TGTGCCTGGACCCGGACCGTGGGGGCTAGCGGGAGGGCCATCTACAATGAGCAGTTCTTC
17 TRBJ2-7 NA TRBD1 TRBV4-2 CASSQGGLRDRGAEQYF TGTGCCAGCAGCCAAGGAGGACTCCGGGACAGGGGTGCCGAGCAGTACTTC
12 TRBJ1-2 few TRBD1 TRBV12-5 CASGRDRTSYTF TGTGCTAGTGGCCGGGACAGGACAAGCTACACCTTC
15 TRBJ1-1 NA NA TRBV6-5 CASSYSRLRGTEAFF TGTGCCAGCAGTTACAGCCGCCTTCGGGGGACTGAAGCTTTCTTT
13 TRBJ1-2 once TRBD1 TRBV30 CAWSDRGHYGYTF TGTGCCTGGAGTGACAGGGGACACTATGGCTACACCTTC
14 TRBJ1-5 NA NA TRBV19 CASSKTFSNQPQHF TGTGCCAGTAGTAAGACTTTTAGCAATCAGCCCCAGCATTTT
15 TRBJ1-1 NA NA TRBV15 CATRPNRGVVAEAFF TGTGCCACCAGGCCAAACCGGGGAGTTGTCGCTGAAGCTTTCTTT
14 TRBJ1-5 NA NA TRBV7-9 CASSPAGNYQPQHF TGTGCCAGCAGTCCAGCGGGGAACTATCAGCCCCAGCATTTT
13 TRBJ1-5 NA NA TRBV18 CASSPSPNQPQHF TGTGCCAGCTCACCCTCCCCCAATCAGCCCCAGCATTTT
14 TRBJ1-6 once NA TRBV5-4 CASRPGTQNSPLHF TGTGCCAGCAGACCCGGGACACAGAATTCACCCCTCCACTTT
15 TRBJ1-1 NA TRBD1 TRBV5-4 CASSTGGPVNTEAFF TGTGCCAGCAGCACAGGGGGGCCAGTGAACACTGAAGCTTTCTTT
17 TRBJ2-2 NA TRBD2 TRBV7-2 CASSSSSGGANTGELFF TGTGCCAGCAGCTCCTCAAGCGGGGGGGCGAACACCGGGGAGCTGTTTTTT